The present T cell receptor beta chain was sequenced within a study of cytomegalovirus exposure and HLA in healthy donors. Overall study: A later analysis reported the same platform for the approximately 110 validation repertoires and the 500 to 700 first-cohort repertoires.

Overall study results and limits: Overall, approximately 150 TCR beta chains were annotated as cytomegalovirus-associated. Some public TCRs appeared in many individuals, while most sequences were rare. Specific recognition of CMV antigens was confirmed in vitro for a few chains (all CMV-associated).

Trimming removed 2 bases from V and 2 bases from J; junction bases left unmatched: 10. Germline CDR1 and CDR2: SGHTS and YDEGEE. The CDR3 loop spans 18 amino acids. A single count supports this clone. What it binds is unknown. Sequencing was performed with immunoSEQ multiplex PCR; in TCRdb, only in-frame clones are kept and a portion is missing. The table records 76,000 or so clones, 94% of them present only once. The J gene is TRBJ1-6, the V gene TRBV5-8; TRBD1 matches 7 bases. This receptor was obtained from a woman aged 18-29 years in good health and CMV-seropositive. Specimen: PBMCs. CDR3 sequence reads: CASSLSPPDRAYNSPLHF. CDR3 sequence (DNA): TGTGCCAGCAGCTTAAGTCCGCCCGACAGGGCCTATAATTCACCCCTCCACTTT.